This entry features one T cell receptor beta chain sequence. The source of the sample is a study of T cells in Graves' hyperthyroidism and ophthalmopathy. Template material for amplifying TCR beta CDR3 regions consisted of RNA transcripts. When the TCR CDR3 underwent first-round RT-PCR, the HTBI primer set was used. TCRdb processed the multiplex PCR reads anew with MiXCR; each CDR3 protein has one entry. This repertoire shows over 650,000 distinct CDR3 sequences, about a sixth found once; its top ten account for over 7.5%. The germline V gene encodes CDR1 LGHNA and CDR2 YNFKEQ. The CDR3 runs to 15 residues. Trimming took 4 bases from V and 1 from J; bases not matched to a gene: 4.

This rearrangement joins TRBV4-2 to TRBJ1-2, with 9 bases fitting TRBD1. The sequencing sample was made of blood. This sequence was found in a man between 18 and 35 years old with Graves' hyperthyroidism. The CDR3 loop reads CASSPRTGDNYGYTF. The CDR3 bases are TGTGCCAGCAGCCCGCGGACAGGGGATAACTATGGCTACACCTTC.